This TCR beta chain was captured by sequencing in a study of blood T cell repertoires in COVID-19 (dated by TCRdb to the early 2020s). With respect to the entire study: The collaborator samples originated in the United States, Italy and Spain and spanned the acute and convalescent phases of COVID-19. The repertoires were released in a freely available public database meant as a resource for research on the immune response to SARS-CoV-2. Deeply sampled blood TCRbeta repertoires from subjects exposed to, actively infected with, or recovered from COVID-19 were included in the dataset. Samples were obtained from the ongoing ImmuneRACE study (first 160 participants) and from about 1,300 subjects provided by 6 global collaborators. The prospective study material was composed of cDNA or gDNA derived from T cells, B-cell-depleted T cells, or PBMCs. The sample metadata nearly always contained a de-identified subject ID, COVID-19 status, age in years and sex. Where available, HLA class I and class II types were obtained from metadata supplied by the sample provider rather than from assay-based typing.

The immunoSEQ Assay, a bias-controlled multiplex PCR, was used to amplify TCRbeta CDR3 regions from genomic DNA. Concerning the study's data processing: Within the assay, amplification of reference gene primers was used to estimate how many nucleated cells each sample contained. To quantify the absolute abundance of each unique TCRbeta CDR3 rearrangement, sequence reads were collapsed and filtered. For each sample, productive Simpson clonality was calculated as the square root of Simpson's diversity index over productive rearrangements. Imported from immuneACCESS, the table was reduced by TCRdb to in-frame sequences with V and J called. These copies leave out some clones; in studies compared against another copy, an unresolved V gene accounts for under half, and the cause of the remainder is not known. V and J calls plus clone size are reproduced from that table; the DNA served to infer D and trimming. A total of 100,000 or so clones appear in this sample, about 85% of them only once. The ten top clones hold 1.5% to 2% of the sample.

The investigation overall reported the following: How much clinical and demographic metadata was included differed by source and by participant, and the metadata was provided uncurated.

Note on this clone: Its target antigen remains unknown. The input lacks base qualities; no much larger clone sits a single base away.

Collaborating institutions collected whole blood in K2EDTA tubes following their own protocols. Collaborator samples were shipped for TCRbeta analysis as frozen whole blood, isolated PBMCs, or DNA extracted from either sample type. Here V drops 6 bases and J drops 1 base, and the junction holds 3 bases not matched to any gene. Measured from the cysteine to the phenylalanine, the CDR3 is 15 residues long. Of the read, only the CDR3 DNA is kept; its 45 bases are in frame from base 1. From a lookup of the germline V gene, CDR1 and CDR2 are MNHEY and SVGAGI. This clonotype originated in a woman in her seventies with active or convalescent COVID-19. The source material was peripheral blood. Recombination joined TRBV6-5 with TRBJ2-2, with 9 central nucleotides matching TRBD1. The nucleotides are TGTGCCAGCAGAGGGACAGGGCGGAACACCGGGGAGCTGTTTTTT. This codes for CASRGTGRNTGELFF.